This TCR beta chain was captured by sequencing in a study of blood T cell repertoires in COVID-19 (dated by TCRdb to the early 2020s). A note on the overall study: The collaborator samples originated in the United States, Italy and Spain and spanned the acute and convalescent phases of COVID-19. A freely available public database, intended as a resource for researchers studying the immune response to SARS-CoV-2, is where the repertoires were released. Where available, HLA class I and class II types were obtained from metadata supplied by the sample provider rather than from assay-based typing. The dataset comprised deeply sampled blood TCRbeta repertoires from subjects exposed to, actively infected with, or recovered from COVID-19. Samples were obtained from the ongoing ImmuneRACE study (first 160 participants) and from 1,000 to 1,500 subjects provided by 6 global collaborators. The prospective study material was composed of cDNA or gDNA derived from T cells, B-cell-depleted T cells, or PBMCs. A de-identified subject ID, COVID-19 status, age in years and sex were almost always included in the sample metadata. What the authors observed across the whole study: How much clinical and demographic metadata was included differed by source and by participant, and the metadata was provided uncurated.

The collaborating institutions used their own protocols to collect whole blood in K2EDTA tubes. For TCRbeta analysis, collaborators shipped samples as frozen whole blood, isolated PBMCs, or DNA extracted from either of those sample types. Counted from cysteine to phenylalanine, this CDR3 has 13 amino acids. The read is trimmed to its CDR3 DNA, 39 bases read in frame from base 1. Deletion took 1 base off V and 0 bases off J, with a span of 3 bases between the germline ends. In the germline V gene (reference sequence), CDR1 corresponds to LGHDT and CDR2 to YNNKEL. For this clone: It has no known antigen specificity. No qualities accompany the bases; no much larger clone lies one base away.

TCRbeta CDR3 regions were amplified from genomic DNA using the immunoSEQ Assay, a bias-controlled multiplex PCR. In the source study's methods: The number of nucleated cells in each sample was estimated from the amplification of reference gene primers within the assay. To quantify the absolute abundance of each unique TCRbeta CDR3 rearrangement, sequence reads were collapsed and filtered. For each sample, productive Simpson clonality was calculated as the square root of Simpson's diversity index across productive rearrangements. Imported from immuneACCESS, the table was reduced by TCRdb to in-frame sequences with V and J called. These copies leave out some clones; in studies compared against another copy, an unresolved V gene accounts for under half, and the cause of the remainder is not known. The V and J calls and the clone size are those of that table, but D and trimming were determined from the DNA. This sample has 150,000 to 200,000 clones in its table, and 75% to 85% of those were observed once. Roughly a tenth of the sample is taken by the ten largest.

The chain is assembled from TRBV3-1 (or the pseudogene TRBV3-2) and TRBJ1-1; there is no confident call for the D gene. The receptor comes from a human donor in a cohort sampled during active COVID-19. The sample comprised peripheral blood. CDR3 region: CASSQVVNTEAFF. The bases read TGTGCCAGCAGCCAAGTAGTGAACACTGAAGCTTTCTTT.